Listed below are T cell receptor beta chains from one sample, sequenced in a study of blood T cell repertoires in COVID-19. Sequencing used immunoSEQ multiplex PCR; TCRdb keeps in-frame clones, though not all of them. The sample has roughly 140,000 clones; more than 70% are singletons. Sequenced sample: peripheral blood. These receptors all come from a human donor in a cohort sampled during active COVID-19. The CDR3 runs from the conserved cysteine through the conserved F or W. Each record gives: V gene, J gene, D gene, clone size, CDR3 protein, CDR3 DNA. D genes are given only for firm matches. A clone size is listed for some rows: how often the clone was seen (once, few, many), or a class if it is expanded.

V gene: TRBV7-2
J gene: TRBJ2-5
D gene: NA
clone size: NA
CDR3 protein: CASSLTSLKETQYF
CDR3 DNA: TGTGCCAGCAGCCTAACTAGCCTAAAAGAGACCCAGTACTTC

V gene: TRBV7-3
J gene: TRBJ2-3
D gene: NA
clone size: NA
CDR3 protein: CASSFGSGRTDTQYF
CDR3 DNA: TGTGCCAGCAGCTTCGGTAGCGGACGCACAGATACGCAGTATTTT

V gene: TRBV11-2
J gene: TRBJ1-1
D gene: TRBD1
clone size: NA
CDR3 protein: CASSTGGADTEAFF
CDR3 DNA: TGTGCCAGCAGCACAGGGGGCGCTGACACTGAAGCTTTCTTT

V gene: TRBV7-2
J gene: TRBJ1-4
D gene: NA
clone size: NA
CDR3 protein: CASSLEHNEKLFF
CDR3 DNA: TGTGCCAGCAGCTTAGAGCACAATGAAAAACTGTTTTTT

V gene: TRBV12-3/TRBV12-4
J gene: TRBJ1-2
D gene: NA
clone size: NA
CDR3 protein: CASSLEAGHGYTF
CDR3 DNA: TGTGCCAGCAGTTTAGAGGCAGGGCATGGCTACACCTTC

V gene: TRBV5-4
J gene: TRBJ2-5
D gene: TRBD2
clone size: NA
CDR3 protein: CASSNFFPGGLEETQYF
CDR3 DNA: TGTGCCAGCAGCAATTTCTTTCCGGGGGGGCTTGAAGAGACCCAGTACTTC

V gene: TRBV6-5
J gene: TRBJ2-1
D gene: TRBD2
clone size: NA
CDR3 protein: CASSYDSGIYNEQFF
CDR3 DNA: TGTGCCAGCAGTTACGACAGCGGGATTTACAATGAGCAGTTCTTC

V gene: TRBV5-1
J gene: TRBJ2-5
D gene: NA
clone size: NA
CDR3 protein: CASSTNQGPPGETQYF
CDR3 DNA: TGCGCCAGCAGCACCAATCAGGGGCCTCCCGGAGAGACCCAGTACTTC

V gene: TRBV27
J gene: TRBJ1-2
D gene: TRBD1
clone size: NA
CDR3 protein: CASSFTGQVGTSGYTF
CDR3 DNA: TGTGCCAGCAGTTTTACCGGACAGGTGGGGACCTCTGGCTACACCTTC

V gene: TRBV7-9
J gene: TRBJ1-2
D gene: NA
clone size: once
CDR3 protein: CASSRHLRVVPNYGYTF
CDR3 DNA: TGTGCCAGCAGTCGTCACCTCCGGGTGGTTCCTAACTATGGCTACACCTTC

V gene: TRBV7-6
J gene: TRBJ2-1
D gene: NA
clone size: few
CDR3 protein: CASSLGGTWQFF
CDR3 DNA: TGTGCCAGCAGCTTAGGGGGCACTTGGCAGTTCTTC

V gene: TRBV6-5
J gene: TRBJ1-4
D gene: NA
clone size: NA
CDR3 protein: CASSRLGGKNEKLFF
CDR3 DNA: TGTGCCAGCAGCAGACTTGGGGGGAAGAATGAAAAACTGTTTTTT

V gene: TRBV18
J gene: TRBJ1-1
D gene: NA
clone size: NA
CDR3 protein: CASSVLGGEAFF
CDR3 DNA: TGTGCCAGCTCCGTATTGGGGGGGGAAGCTTTCTTT

V gene: TRBV25-1
J gene: TRBJ2-1
D gene: TRBD1
clone size: NA
CDR3 protein: CASGQAYNEQFF
CDR3 DNA: TGTGCCTCGGGACAGGCGTACAATGAGCAGTTCTTC

V gene: TRBV29-1
J gene: TRBJ1-2
D gene: NA
clone size: NA
CDR3 protein: CSVELGHYGYTF
CDR3 DNA: TGCAGCGTTGAACTGGGGCACTATGGCTACACCTTC

V gene: TRBV19
J gene: TRBJ2-3
D gene: TRBD1
clone size: NA
CDR3 protein: CATKRTGPSTDTQYF
CDR3 DNA: TGTGCCACTAAAAGGACAGGCCCGAGCACAGATACGCAGTATTTT

V gene: TRBV4-1
J gene: TRBJ2-7
D gene: NA
clone size: NA
CDR3 protein: CASSQGQITYEQYF
CDR3 DNA: TGCGCCAGCAGCCAAGGACAGATAACCTACGAGCAGTACTTC

V gene: TRBV28
J gene: TRBJ1-6
D gene: NA
clone size: NA
CDR3 protein: CASSPIHSYNSPLHF
CDR3 DNA: TGTGCCAGCAGCCCCATTCACTCCTATAATTCACCCCTCCACTTT

V gene: TRBV4-3
J gene: TRBJ1-5
D gene: NA
clone size: NA
CDR3 protein: CASSQGPGQPQHF
CDR3 DNA: TGCGCCAGCAGCCAAGGGCCGGGGCAGCCCCAGCATTTT

V gene: TRBV7-2
J gene: TRBJ1-2
D gene: NA
clone size: few
CDR3 protein: CASSLGAGAPQGYTF
CDR3 DNA: TGTGCCAGCAGCTTAGGGGCAGGGGCTCCGCAAGGCTACACCTTC

V gene: TRBV5-1
J gene: TRBJ1-1
D gene: NA
clone size: few
CDR3 protein: CASSPWGGRDTEAFF
CDR3 DNA: TGCGCCAGCAGCCCGTGGGGGGGGCGGGACACTGAAGCTTTCTTT

V gene: TRBV7-6
J gene: TRBJ2-7
D gene: NA
clone size: NA
CDR3 protein: CASSFTTTYEQYF
CDR3 DNA: TGTGCCAGCAGCTTTACGACAACCTACGAGCAGTACTTC

V gene: TRBV9
J gene: TRBJ2-1
D gene: TRBD1
clone size: NA
CDR3 protein: CASSVVGGSAYNEQFF
CDR3 DNA: TGTGCCAGCAGCGTAGTAGGGGGCTCTGCCTACAATGAGCAGTTCTTC

V gene: TRBV19
J gene: TRBJ1-3
D gene: NA
clone size: NA
CDR3 protein: CASSKSGNTIYF
CDR3 DNA: TGTGCCAGCTCTAAGTCTGGAAACACCATATATTTT

V gene: TRBV7-2
J gene: TRBJ2-3
D gene: TRBD2
clone size: once
CDR3 protein: CASSSVLAGGTDTQYF
CDR3 DNA: TGTGCCAGCAGCTCCGTGCTAGCGGGGGGCACAGATACGCAGTATTTT

V gene: TRBV5-1
J gene: TRBJ2-2
D gene: NA
clone size: NA
CDR3 protein: CASSLGRSASTGELFF
CDR3 DNA: TGCGCCAGCAGCTTGGGCAGGTCGGCGAGCACCGGGGAGCTGTTTTTT

V gene: TRBV9
J gene: TRBJ2-5
D gene: NA
clone size: NA
CDR3 protein: CASSVDRGGEGETQYF
CDR3 DNA: TGTGCCAGCAGCGTAGACAGGGGGGGCGAAGGGGAGACCCAGTACTTC

V gene: TRBV27
J gene: TRBJ2-3
D gene: NA
clone size: once
CDR3 protein: CASSLSWAGNASTDTQYF
CDR3 DNA: TGTGCCAGCAGTTTATCGTGGGCGGGAAATGCTAGCACAGATACGCAGTATTTT

V gene: TRBV12-3/TRBV12-4
J gene: TRBJ1-6
D gene: NA
clone size: NA
CDR3 protein: CASSLSQSPLHF
CDR3 DNA: TGTGCCAGCAGTTTAAGTCAGTCACCCCTCCACTTT

V gene: TRBV3-1/TRBV3-2
J gene: TRBJ1-5
D gene: NA
clone size: once
CDR3 protein: CASSQGGSNQPQHF
CDR3 DNA: TGTGCCAGCAGCCAGGGGGGGAGCAATCAGCCCCAGCATTTT

V gene: TRBV7-3
J gene: TRBJ2-6
D gene: NA
clone size: NA
CDR3 protein: CASSLLSRMGANVLTF
CDR3 DNA: TGTGCCAGCAGCTTACTGTCGCGAATGGGGGCCAACGTCCTGACTTTC